This TCR beta chain was profiled in a study of blood T cell repertoires in COVID-19. The CDR3 has 14 amino acids. V was cut by 4 bases and J by 4 bases, with 10 bases left in between. CDR1 SNHLY and CDR2 FYNNEI come from the germline V gene. The method was immunoSEQ multiplex PCR; TCRdb's version includes in-frame clones alone and lacks a portion of them. The table includes 300,000 to 400,000 clones, roughly nine tenths detected once. This receptor was obtained from a man in his sixties who had recovered from COVID-19. The rearrangement uses TRBV2 and TRBJ2-2; no clear D. Sequenced: PBMCs or T cells enriched from blood (not recorded which). The CDR3 DNA reads as TGTGCCAGCAGTGTAACTGAATCCACCGGGGAGCTGTTTTTT. Its protein is CASSVTESTGELFF.